Listed here is a single T cell receptor beta chain. What it recognizes is unknown. Germline loops: CDR1 SGHRS, CDR2 YFSETQ. The CDR3 is 18 residues long. Trimming took 1 base from V and 6 from J; bases not matched to a gene: 13. An equimolar mix of two oligonucleotides served as the beta constant-region primer for TRBC1 and TRBC2. Ligated cDNA was amplified by four rounds of PCR with nested alpha and beta constant-region primers and SP2. TCRdb called the UMI-ligation and nested PCR reads again in MiXCR, with one record for every CDR3 protein. The data contain 120,000 to 150,000 distinct CDR3 sequences, under 25% of them singletons. The record originates from a study of naive and memory T cell subsets. The study's findings and limits: A few larger clonotypes appeared in naive repertoires, especially CD8, possibly memory cells re-expressing CD45RA.

CMV status came from CD4+ IFNgamma after overnight CMV lysate stimulation. Cells stained for CD3, CD4, CD8, CD45RA and CD27 were sorted into four subsets. The sequencing input was naive CD8+ T cells from blood. The J gene is TRBJ2-1, the V gene TRBV5-1; 10 bases line up with TRBD2. This TCR was recovered from a human donor in good health. The CDR3 DNA follows: TGCGCCAGCAGCTTGCGGCTAGCGGGAGCGGGGCCCACCAATGAGCAGTTCTTC. As protein: CASSLRLAGAGPTNEQFF.